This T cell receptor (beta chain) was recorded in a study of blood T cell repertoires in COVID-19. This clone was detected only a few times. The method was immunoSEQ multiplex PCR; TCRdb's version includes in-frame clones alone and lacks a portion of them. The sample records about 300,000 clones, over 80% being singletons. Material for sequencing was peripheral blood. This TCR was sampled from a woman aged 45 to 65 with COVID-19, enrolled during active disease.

The DNA of the CDR3 is TGTGCCAGCAGCTTAGCACAGCTTAACACTGAAGCTTTCTTT. Translating gives CASSLAQLNTEAFF. The J gene is TRBJ1-1, the V gene TRBV7-9, with D unclear. In germline, CDR1 is SEHNR, CDR2 FQNEAQ (reference sequence). This CDR3 comprises 14 residues. The germline V and J ends were trimmed by 0 bases and 2 bases, with 7 bases remaining between them.